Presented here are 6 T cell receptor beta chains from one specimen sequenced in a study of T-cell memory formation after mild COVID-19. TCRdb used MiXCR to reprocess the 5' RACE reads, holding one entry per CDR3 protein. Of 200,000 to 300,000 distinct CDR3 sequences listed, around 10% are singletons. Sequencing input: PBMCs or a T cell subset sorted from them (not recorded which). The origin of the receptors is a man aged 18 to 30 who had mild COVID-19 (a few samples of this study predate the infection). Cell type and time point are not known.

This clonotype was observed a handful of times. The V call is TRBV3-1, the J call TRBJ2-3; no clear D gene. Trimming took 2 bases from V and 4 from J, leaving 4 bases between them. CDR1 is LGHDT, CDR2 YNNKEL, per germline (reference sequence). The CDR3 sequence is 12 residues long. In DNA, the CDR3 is TGTGCCAGCAGCCAACAGGCAGATACGCAGTATTTT. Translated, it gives CASSQQADTQYF.

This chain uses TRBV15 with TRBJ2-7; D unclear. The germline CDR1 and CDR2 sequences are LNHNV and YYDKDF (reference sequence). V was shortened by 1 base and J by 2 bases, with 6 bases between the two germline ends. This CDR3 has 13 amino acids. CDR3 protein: CATSRGRTYEQYV. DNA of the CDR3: TGTGCCACCAGCAGAGGAAGAACCTACGAGCAGTACGTC.

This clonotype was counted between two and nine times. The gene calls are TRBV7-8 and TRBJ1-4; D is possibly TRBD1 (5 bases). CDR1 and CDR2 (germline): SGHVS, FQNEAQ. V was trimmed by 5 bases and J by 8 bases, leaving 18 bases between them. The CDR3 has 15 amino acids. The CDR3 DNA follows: TGTGCCAGCAGCCTTGGGACTGTTATTGTGGAAAAACTGTTTTTT. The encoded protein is CASSLGTVIVEKLFF.

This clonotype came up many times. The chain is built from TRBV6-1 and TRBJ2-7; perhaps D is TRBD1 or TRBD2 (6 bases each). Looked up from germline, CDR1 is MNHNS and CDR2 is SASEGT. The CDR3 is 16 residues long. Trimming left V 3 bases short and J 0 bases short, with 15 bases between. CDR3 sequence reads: CASSDEGGGSSYEQYF. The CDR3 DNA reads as TGTGCCAGCAGTGACGAGGGGGGCGGAAGCTCCTACGAGCAGTACTTC.

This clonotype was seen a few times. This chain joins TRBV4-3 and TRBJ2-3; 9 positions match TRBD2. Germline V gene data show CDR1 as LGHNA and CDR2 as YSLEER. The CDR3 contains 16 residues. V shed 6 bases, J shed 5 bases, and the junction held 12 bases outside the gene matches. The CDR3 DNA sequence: TGCGCCAGCAGTCAGGGTTCGGGACTAGCTCTAGATACGCAGTATTTT. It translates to CASSQGSGLALDTQYF.

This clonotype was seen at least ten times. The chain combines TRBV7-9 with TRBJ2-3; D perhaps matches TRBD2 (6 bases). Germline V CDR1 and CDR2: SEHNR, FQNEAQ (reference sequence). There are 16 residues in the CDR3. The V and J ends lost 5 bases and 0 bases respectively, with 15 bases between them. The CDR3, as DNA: TGTGCCAGCAGCCTTCTTATAGCGGCTAGCACAGATACGCAGTATTTT. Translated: CASSLLIAASTDTQYF.